Each of the 9 T cell receptor beta chains below was sequenced from the same sample in a study of metastatic and nonmetastatic thyroid tumors. With MiXCR, TCRdb called clones anew from the PCR reads. Here the sample spans 7,000 to 9,500 clones, roughly 21% being singletons. No patient received treatment before thyroid surgery. The material sequenced was adjacent normal tissue. Receptors originate from a female donor with papillary thyroid cancer or a benign thyroid nodule (not recorded which). Some clones in this sample may be carry-over from other donors' samples.

This clone was counted between two and nine times. This chain connects TRBV6-1 to TRBJ2-6; D gene unclear. Germline V gives CDR1 MNHNS, CDR2 SASEGT. This CDR3 comprises 15 residues. Trimming stripped 5 bases from V and 6 bases from J, with 14 bases between. The CDR3 loop reads CASSIIVSVANVLTF. CDR3 in DNA: TGTGCCAGCAGTATTATAGTGAGTGTGGCCAACGTCCTGACTTTC.

This clone has a count of ten or more. The rearrangement links TRBV7-8 to TRBJ1-5, with TRBD1 as a possible D gene (5 bases). CDR3 length: 15 residues. Trimming took 2 bases from V and 7 from J, leaving 15 bases between them. Germline CDR1 is SGHVS and CDR2 is FQNEAQ. CDR3 loop: CASSLLFRVAQPQHF. The CDR3 DNA reads as TGTGCCAGCAGCTTATTATTCAGGGTTGCACAGCCCCAGCATTTT.

In its sample, this clone was seen many times. The gene calls are TRBV5-8 and TRBJ2-3; D is undetermined. This CDR3 is 15 amino acids long. Deletions cut 1 base from V and 5 bases from J, with 14 bases between. CDR1 is SGHTS, CDR2 YDEGEE, per germline. The CDR3 DNA sequence: TGTGCCAGCAGCTTGTTTTCCGCGTCGGTAGATACGCAGTATTTT. It encodes CASSLFSASVDTQYF.

The chain joins TRBV9 to TRBJ2-2; D gene ambiguous. The CDR3 covers 18 residues. The germline V gene encodes CDR1 SGDLS and CDR2 YYNGEE. Trimming removed 2 bases at V and 0 bases at J, with 17 bases between. The CDR3: CASSVLSGGPTNTGELFF. The CDR3 DNA reads as TGTGCCAGCAGCGTTCTATCGGGTGGCCCAACGAACACCGGGGAGCTGTTTTTT.

This clone was observed a few times. The rearrangement uses TRBV19 and TRBJ1-2; 8 bases align to TRBD1. V lost 9 bases and J lost 6; bases outside the gene matches: 12. CDR1 and CDR2 (germline): LNHDA, SQIVND (reference sequence). The CDR3 is 14 amino acids. CDR3 residues: CARRDRGGSHGYTF. The CDR3 bases are TGTGCCAGACGAGACAGGGGAGGATCGCATGGCTACACCTTC.

This clone was observed many times. The genes are TRBV18 and TRBJ2-1, with 10 bases matching TRBD2. Germline CDR1 KGHSH, CDR2 LQKENI. Trimming cost V 8 bases and J 9 bases; bases outside gene matches: 13. The CDR3 has 15 amino acids. CDR3 residues: CASEPSGGAGGEQFF. In nucleotides, the CDR3 is TGTGCCAGCGAGCCCAGCGGGGGGGCCGGCGGTGAGCAGTTCTTC. The full variable domain, in which reference TRBV18 and TRBJ2-1 provide the parts outside the CDR3, is NAGVMQNPRHLVRRRGQEARLRCSPMKGHSHVYWYRQLPEEGLKFMVYLQKENIIDESGMPKERFSAEFPKEGPSILRIQQVVRGDSAAYFCASEPSGGAGGEQFFGPGTRLTVL.

This clone was detected many times. A single base separates this from a much larger clone, so it may be a read error. The sample carries other DNA sequences with the same CDR3. V and J are TRBV7-2 and TRBJ1-6, with 8 bases lining up with TRBD1. The CDR3 loop spans 14 amino acids. Germline CDR1 SGHTA, CDR2 FQGNSA. J lost 7 bases, V lost 3 bases, and 2 bases had no gene match. CDR3 DNA: TGTGCCAGCAGCTTTTGGGACAGGAATTCACCCCTCCACTTT. This gives the protein CASSFWDRNSPLHF. The whole variable domain, remainder taken from reference TRBV7-2 and TRBJ1-6, is GAGVSQSPSNKVTEKGKDVELRCDPISGHTALYWYRQSLGQGLEFLIYFQGNSAPDKSGLPSDRFSAERTGGSVSTLTIQRTQQEDSAVYLCASSFWDRNSPLHFGNGTRLTVT.

This clone was seen many times. The genes are TRBV7-2 and TRBJ1-1; D is undetermined. CDR3 length: 13 amino acids. The V gene's germline CDR1 is SGHTA and CDR2 FQGNSA. V was pared by 2 bases and J by 1 base, with 5 bases between. CDR3 loop: CASSLFENTEAFF. The CDR3 DNA is TGTGCCAGCAGCTTATTCGAGAACACTGAAGCTTTCTTT.

This clone is classed as medium-sized. The CDR3 DNA follows: TGTGCCAGCAGCCCCGAAGGGGGGGCCCAAAAAAGTAACTATGGCTACACCTTC. This codes for CASSPEGGAQKSNYGYTF. The gene calls are TRBV7-6 and TRBJ1-2, with D perhaps matching TRBD1 (6 bases). The CDR3 loop spans 18 amino acids. Germline V gene data show CDR1 as SGHVS and CDR2 as FNYEAQ. V lost 5 bases, J lost 1 base, and 23 bases lay in between.